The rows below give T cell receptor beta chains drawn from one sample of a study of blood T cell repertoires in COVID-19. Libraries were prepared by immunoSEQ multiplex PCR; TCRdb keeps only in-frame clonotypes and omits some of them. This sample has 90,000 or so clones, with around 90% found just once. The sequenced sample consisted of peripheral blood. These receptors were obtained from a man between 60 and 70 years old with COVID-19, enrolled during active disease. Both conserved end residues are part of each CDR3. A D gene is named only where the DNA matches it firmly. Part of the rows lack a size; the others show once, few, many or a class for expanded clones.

TGCGCCAGCAGCCAAGATACGACAGGGGAAAATTCACCCCTCCACTTT CASSQDTTGENSPLHF TRBD1 TRBJ1-6 TRBV4-3 few
TGTGCCAGCAGCTTCCGACTAGCGGGAGGGCCCGGGGAGCTGTTTTTT CASSFRLAGGPGELFF TRBD2 TRBJ2-2 TRBV7-9 few
TGTGCCAGCCAGTTACAGGGACAGGGCTACACCTTC CASQLQGQGYTF TRBD1 TRBJ1-2 TRBV7-9 -
TGCGCCAGCAGTGTTCAGCTAGCGGGAGGTGGGACCTACAATGAGCAGTTCTTC CASSVQLAGGGTYNEQFF TRBD2 TRBJ2-1 TRBV10-2 -
TGTGCCAGCAGCCCACCGAACAGGGGGCGTTATGGCTACACCTTC CASSPPNRGRYGYTF TRBD1 TRBJ1-2 TRBV7-2 -
TGTGCCACCAGTGATTTGGACAACCAAGAGACCCAGTACTTC CATSDLDNQETQYF - TRBJ2-5 TRBV24-1 -
TGTGCCAGCAGACTTGGGGGCGTCGACGAGCAGTACTTC CASRLGGVDEQYF - TRBJ2-7 TRBV19 -
TGTGCCAGCAGTTACGCGGGACCCTCAAGTCCCCAGCATTTT CASSYAGPSSPQHF - TRBJ1-5 TRBV6-5 once
TGTGCCAGCAGAAAATCAGGGGTTGGCTACACCTTC CASRKSGVGYTF - TRBJ1-2 TRBV6-5 -
TGTGCCAGCAGCCGTGGGACAGCTACAACTAATGAAAAACTGTTTTTT CASSRGTATTNEKLFF TRBD1 TRBJ1-4 TRBV5-4 few
TGTGCCAGCAGTGAATATAGGGAGTCCAACGAGCAGTACTTC CASSEYRESNEQYF - TRBJ2-7 TRBV25-1 few
TGTGCCACCAGCGAAGACAGGGGTCACACTGAAGCTTTCTTT CATSEDRGHTEAFF TRBD1 TRBJ1-1 TRBV15 once
TGTGCCAGCAGTGACGGGGGGGATGAGCAGTTCTTC CASSDGGDEQFF TRBD2 TRBJ2-1 TRBV12-3/TRBV12-4 -
TGTGCCAGTAGTACGAGCGGGACTACGCTCGGGGAGCTGTTTTTT CASSTSGTTLGELFF TRBD2 TRBJ2-2 TRBV19 once
TGTGCCACCAGTGCCTGGGACAGAGATCAGCCCCAGCATTTT CATSAWDRDQPQHF TRBD1 TRBJ1-5 TRBV24-1 once
TGTGCCAGCAGCCACAGACAGGGGGCGACCAACGAGCAGTACTTC CASSHRQGATNEQYF TRBD1 TRBJ2-7 TRBV7-6 -
TGTGCCAGCGGCCCCACCGGACTAGTGGCTATCTACGAGCAGTACTTC CASGPTGLVAIYEQYF TRBD2 TRBJ2-7 TRBV6-6 -
TGCGCCAGCAGTGACAGCCCCGGACTAGCGGGAGCGCCAGATACGCAGTATTTT CASSDSPGLAGAPDTQYF TRBD2 TRBJ2-3 TRBV10-1 -
TGCAGCGTTGGGATCGGTAGCGGGAGTGTTAATGAGCAGTTCTTC CSVGIGSGSVNEQFF TRBD2 TRBJ2-1 TRBV29-1 -
TGTGCCTGGAGTCGTCACAGGGGGGCCCTCTACGAGCAGTACTTC CAWSRHRGALYEQYF TRBD1 TRBJ2-7 TRBV30 -
TGTGCCATCAGTGAGCTGTGGACGGGGAGCTCCTACGAGCAGTACTTC CAISELWTGSSYEQYF - TRBJ2-7 TRBV10-3 few
TGTGCCAGCAGTGACTCTCTGAGCTCTGGGGCCAACGTCCTGACTTTC CASSDSLSSGANVLTF - TRBJ2-6 TRBV6-4 -
TGTGCCAGCAGCTTAGATCTCGACAGCGGGATATACAATGAGCAGTTCTTC CASSLDLDSGIYNEQFF TRBD2 TRBJ2-1 TRBV11-2 -
TGCAGCGTTGAATTAGCGGGAGTCACAGATACGCAGTATTTT CSVELAGVTDTQYF TRBD2 TRBJ2-3 TRBV29-1 -
TGTGCCAGCAGCGTGCTAGCGGGACAAGAGACCCAGTACTTC CASSVLAGQETQYF TRBD2 TRBJ2-5 TRBV9 -
TGTGCCAGCAGTTACTCGGGCAGACGCACTGAAGCTTTCTTT CASSYSGRRTEAFF - TRBJ1-1 TRBV6-2/TRBV6-3 -
TGTGCCAGCAGCCAAGATCGTCTAGCGGGAGGGGACTCCTACAATGAGCAGTTCTTC CASSQDRLAGGDSYNEQFF TRBD2 TRBJ2-1 TRBV4-2 -
TGTGCCAGCAGCCAAGCGGTTGCAGATACGCAGTATTTT CASSQAVADTQYF - TRBJ2-3 TRBV3-1/TRBV3-2 once
TGTGCCAGCCCCCGGACAGACTACAATGAGCAGTTCTTC CASPRTDYNEQFF - TRBJ2-1 TRBV5-8 -
TGTGCCAGTAGTCCTCTCGGGAGGGCCTACGAGCAGTACTTC CASSPLGRAYEQYF TRBD2 TRBJ2-7 TRBV19 -
TGTGCCAGTTCTAAGGGGGCAGGGAACACTGAAGCTTTCTTT CASSKGAGNTEAFF TRBD1 TRBJ1-1 TRBV2 -
TGCGCCAGCAGCTTGGGAGAGAACACTGAAGCTTTCTTT CASSLGENTEAFF - TRBJ1-1 TRBV5-1 -
TGTGCCAGCCTCAGGGCTGGTGAAGCTTTCTTT CASLRAGEAFF - TRBJ1-1 TRBV25-1 -
TGCGCCAGCAGCTCGGGGGACAGGGTGAACACTGAAGCTTTCTTT CASSSGDRVNTEAFF TRBD1 TRBJ1-1 TRBV5-1 -
TGTGCCAGCAGGGTCGGGTCTGGCTACACCTTC CASRVGSGYTF - TRBJ1-2 TRBV2 -